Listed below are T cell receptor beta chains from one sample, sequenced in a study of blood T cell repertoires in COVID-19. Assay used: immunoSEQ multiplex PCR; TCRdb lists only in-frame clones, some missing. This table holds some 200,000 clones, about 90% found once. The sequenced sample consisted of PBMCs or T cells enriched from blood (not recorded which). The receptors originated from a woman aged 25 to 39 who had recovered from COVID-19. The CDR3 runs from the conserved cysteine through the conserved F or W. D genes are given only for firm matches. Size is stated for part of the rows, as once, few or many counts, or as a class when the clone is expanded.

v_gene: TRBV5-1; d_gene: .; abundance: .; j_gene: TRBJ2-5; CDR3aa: CASSLAGSRGEETQYF; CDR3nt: TGCGCCAGCAGCTTGGCCGGGTCAAGGGGCGAAGAGACCCAGTACTTC
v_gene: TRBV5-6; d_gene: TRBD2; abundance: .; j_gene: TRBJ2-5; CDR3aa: CASSHSGGPQETQYF; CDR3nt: TGTGCCAGCAGCCATAGCGGGGGACCCCAAGAGACCCAGTACTTC
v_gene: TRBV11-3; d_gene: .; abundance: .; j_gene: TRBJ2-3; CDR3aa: CASSFGGAGDGTDTQYF; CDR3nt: TGTGCCAGCAGCTTCGGGGGCGCGGGAGACGGCACAGATACGCAGTATTTT
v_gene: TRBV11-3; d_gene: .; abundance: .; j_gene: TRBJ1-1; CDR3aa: CASKQGFNTEAFF; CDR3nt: TGTGCCAGTAAGCAGGGCTTCAACACTGAAGCTTTCTTT
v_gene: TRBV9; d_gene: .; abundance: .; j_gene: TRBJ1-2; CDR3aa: CASKTEANYGYTF; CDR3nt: TGTGCCAGCAAGACAGAAGCTAACTATGGCTACACCTTC
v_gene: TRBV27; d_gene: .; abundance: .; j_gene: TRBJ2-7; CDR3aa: CASSLKASATPYEQYF; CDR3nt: TGTGCCAGCAGTTTAAAAGCGTCAGCCACACCCTACGAGCAGTACTTC
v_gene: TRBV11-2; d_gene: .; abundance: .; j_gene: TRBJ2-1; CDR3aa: CASSLAGEQFF; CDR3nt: TGTGCCAGCAGCTTAGCGGGGGAGCAGTTCTTC
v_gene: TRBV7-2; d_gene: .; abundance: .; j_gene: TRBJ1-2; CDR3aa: CASSSWGVGGYTF; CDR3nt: TGTGCCAGCAGCTCATGGGGGGTAGGCGGCTACACCTTC
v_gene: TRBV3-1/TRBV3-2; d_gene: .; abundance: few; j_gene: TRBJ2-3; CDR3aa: CASSYTDTQYF; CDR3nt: TGTGCCAGCAGCTACACAGATACGCAGTATTTT
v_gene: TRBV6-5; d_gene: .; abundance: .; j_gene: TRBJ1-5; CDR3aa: CASRQGSQPQHF; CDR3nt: TGTGCCAGCAGACAGGGTAGTCAGCCCCAGCATTTT
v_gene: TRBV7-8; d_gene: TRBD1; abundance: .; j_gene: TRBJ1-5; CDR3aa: CASSAGTGTTPQHF; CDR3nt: TGTGCCAGCAGCGCTGGGACAGGGACGACGCCCCAGCATTTT
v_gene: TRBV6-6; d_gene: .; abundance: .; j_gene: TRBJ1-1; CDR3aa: CASSYYSQNTEAFF; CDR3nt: TGTGCCAGCAGTTACTACAGCCAGAACACTGAAGCTTTCTTT
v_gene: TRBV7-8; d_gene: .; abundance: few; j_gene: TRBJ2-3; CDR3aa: CASSATGVISTDTQYF; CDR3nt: TGTGCCAGCAGCGCGACCGGGGTGATAAGCACAGATACGCAGTATTTT
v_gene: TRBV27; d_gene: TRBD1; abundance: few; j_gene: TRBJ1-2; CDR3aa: CASSLYGQGGGYTF; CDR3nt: TGTGCCAGCAGTTTATACGGACAGGGTGGGGGCTACACCTTC
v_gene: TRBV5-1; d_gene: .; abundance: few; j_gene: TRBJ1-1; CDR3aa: CASSPTGGRLNTEAFF; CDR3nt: TGCGCCAGCAGCCCCACCGGAGGGCGTTTGAACACTGAAGCTTTCTTT
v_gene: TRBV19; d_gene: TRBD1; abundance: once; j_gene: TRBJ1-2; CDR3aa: CASRIPGQDYYGYTF; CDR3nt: TGTGCCAGTAGGATTCCGGGACAGGACTACTATGGCTACACCTTC
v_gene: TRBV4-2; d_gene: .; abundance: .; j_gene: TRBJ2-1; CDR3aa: CASSQDPGGFYNEQFF; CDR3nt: TGTGCCAGCAGCCAAGACCCGGGGGGCTTTTACAATGAGCAGTTCTTC
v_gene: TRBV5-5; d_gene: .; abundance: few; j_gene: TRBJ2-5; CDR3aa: CASSLGRNTGGETQYF; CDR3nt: TGTGCCAGCAGCTTGGGACGGAACACAGGTGGGGAGACCCAGTACTTC
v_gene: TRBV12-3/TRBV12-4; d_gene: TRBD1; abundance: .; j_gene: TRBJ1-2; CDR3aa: CAGRDSNYGYTF; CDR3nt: TGTGCCGGAAGGGACAGTAACTATGGCTACACCTTC
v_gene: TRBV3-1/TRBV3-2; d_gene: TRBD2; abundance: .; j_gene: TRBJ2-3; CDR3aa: CASSPGGDGTQYF; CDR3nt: TGTGCCAGCAGCCCGGGGGGGGACGGTACGCAGTATTTT
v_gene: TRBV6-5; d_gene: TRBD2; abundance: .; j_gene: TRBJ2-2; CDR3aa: CASSYLAGGPWGELFF; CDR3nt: TGTGCCAGCAGTTACTTGGCGGGAGGGCCCTGGGGGGAGCTGTTTTTT
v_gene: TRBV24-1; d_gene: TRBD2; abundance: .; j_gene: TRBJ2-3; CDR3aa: CATRRETTDTQYF; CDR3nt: TGTGCCACCAGGCGGGAGACCACAGATACGCAGTATTTT